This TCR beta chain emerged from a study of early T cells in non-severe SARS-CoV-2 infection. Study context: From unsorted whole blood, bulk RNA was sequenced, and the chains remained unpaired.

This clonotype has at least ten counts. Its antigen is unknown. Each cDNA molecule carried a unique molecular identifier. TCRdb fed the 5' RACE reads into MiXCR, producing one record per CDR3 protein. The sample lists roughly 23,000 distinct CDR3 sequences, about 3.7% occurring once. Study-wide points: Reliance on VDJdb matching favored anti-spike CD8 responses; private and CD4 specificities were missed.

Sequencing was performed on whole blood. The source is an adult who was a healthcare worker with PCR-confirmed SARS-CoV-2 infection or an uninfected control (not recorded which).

In DNA, the CDR3 is TGTGCCAGCAGCAACGGCTATGGCTACACCTTC. Protein sequence: CASSNGYGYTF. This sequence joins TRBV21-1 and TRBJ1-2. TRBV21-1 is a documented pseudogene. The CDR3 runs 11 residues.